Below, 29 T cell receptor beta chains from the same sample are listed, as sequenced in a study of cytomegalovirus exposure and HLA in healthy donors. Here immunoSEQ multiplex PCR was the method, and the copy in TCRdb shows in-frame clones only, minus some. The sample yields under 200,000 clones, roughly 96% seen once. The specimen sequenced was PBMCs. The receptors derive from a woman in her late teens or twenties in good health and CMV-seronegative.

V is TRBV6-5 and J is TRBJ1-1; tentative D call: TRBD1 (5 bases). The CDR3 length is 15 residues. Germline-derived CDR1 and CDR2 are MNHEY and SVGAGI. Trimming removed 0 bases at V and 1 base at J, with 9 bases between. CDR3 nucleotides: TGTGCCAGCAGTTACTCGAGGCAGGGGAACACTGAAGCTTTCTTT. The encoded protein is CASSYSRQGNTEAFF.

The chain joins TRBV18 to TRBJ1-5; 9 nucleotides line up with TRBD1. Trimming took 10 bases from V and 7 from J; bases not matched to a gene: 5. Germline V lookup: CDR1 KGHSH, CDR2 LQKENI. The CDR3 sequence is 12 residues long. The chain's CDR3 is CATGDRDQPQHF. CDR3 in DNA: TGTGCCACCGGGGACAGGGACCAGCCCCAGCATTTT.

The CDR3 nucleotides are TGCAGCGTTGAAAAACGGGAGGGCTATGGCTACACCTTC. This encodes CSVEKREGYGYTF. The chain uses TRBV29-1 and TRBJ1-2, with unresolved D. This CDR3 has 13 residues. V shed 2 bases and J shed 4 bases, with 11 bases lying between them. Germline values: CDR1 SQVTM, CDR2 ANQGSEA. The full variable domain, rest sourced from reference TRBV29-1 and TRBJ1-2, is SAVISQKPSRDICQRGTSLTIQCQVDSQVTMMFWYRQQPGQSLTLIATANQGSEATYESGFVIDKFPISRPNLTFSTLTVSNMSPEDSSIYLCSVEKREGYGYTFGSGTRLTVV.

The chain links TRBV14 to TRBJ2-2; maybe TRBD2 (6 bases). The CDR3 runs to 14 residues. Trimming stripped 2 bases from V and 4 bases from J, with 8 bases between. Germline V gives CDR1 SGHDN, CDR2 FVKESK. This chain's CDR3 is CASSQPRGTGELFF. CDR3 DNA sequence: TGTGCCAGCAGCCAACCGCGGGGCACCGGGGAGCTGTTTTTT.

The V call is TRBV7-3, the J call TRBJ2-6, with D possibly TRBD2 on 6 matching bases. V was pared by 5 bases and J by 1 base, with 9 bases between. This CDR3 comprises 15 residues. In germline, CDR1 is SGHTA, CDR2 FQGTGA. The CDR3 bases are TGTGCCAGCAGCCCGGGACTTTCTGGGGCCAACGTCCTGACTTTC. This sequence encodes CASSPGLSGANVLTF.

This chain connects TRBV9 to TRBJ1-4; 7 bases are a match to TRBD1. The V and J ends lost 0 bases and 6 bases, in that order; junction bases with no gene match: 5. This CDR3 spans 15 amino acids. Germline loops: CDR1 SGDLS, CDR2 YYNGEE. Here the CDR3 reads CASSVATGQYEKLFF. The DNA for the CDR3 is TGTGCCAGCAGCGTAGCTACGGGACAGTATGAAAAACTGTTTTTT.

CDR3 DNA sequence: TGTGCCAGCAGCACGACCGGGACTAGCGGGGTTGGGGCCAACGTCCTGACTTTC. Translation gives CASSTTGTSGVGANVLTF. This chain joins TRBV13 and TRBJ2-6, with TRBD2 matching over 13 bases. The CDR3 consists of 18 residues. Germline values: CDR1 PRHDT, CDR2 FYEKMQ (reference sequence). J was trimmed by 3 bases and V by 5 bases; bases with no gene match: 7.

The chain couples TRBV5-1 to TRBJ2-1, with D tentatively TRBD2 (5 bases). V lost 5 bases and J 5 bases, leaving 11 bases between the germline ends. The CDR3 covers 13 residues. CDR1 is SGHRS and CDR2 is YFSETQ in the germline V gene. The CDR3 protein is CASRMGVDNEQFF. The DNA of the CDR3 is TGCGCCAGCAGGATGGGAGTCGACAATGAGCAGTTCTTC.

The V gene is TRBV7-2, the J gene TRBJ2-5; no reliable D call. Germline CDR1 reads SGHTA; CDR2 reads FQGNSA. Deletions cut 4 bases from V and 2 bases from J, with 8 bases between. This CDR3 contains 13 residues. The CDR3 protein is CASSSMVQETQYF. CDR3 nucleotide sequence: TGTGCCAGCAGCTCTATGGTTCAAGAGACCCAGTACTTC.

The chain couples TRBV7-2 to TRBJ2-1; 9 bases are a match to TRBD2. V trimming: 6 bases; J trimming: 5 bases; junction bases outside the gene matches: 5. Germline values: CDR1 SGHTA, CDR2 FQGNSA. CDR3 length: 14 amino acids. Here the CDR3 DNA reads TGTGCCAGCAGAGGCGGGGGGGCCAACAATGAGCAGTTCTTC. This gives the protein CASRGGGANNEQFF. Full variable domain (remainder filled in from reference TRBV7-2 and TRBJ2-1): GAGVSQSPSNKVTEKGKDVELRCDPISGHTALYWYRQSLGQGLEFLIYFQGNSAPDKSGLPSDRFSAERTGGSVSTLTIQRTQQEDSAVYLCASRGGGANNEQFFGPGTRLTVL.

This rearrangement joins TRBV7-3 to TRBJ2-1; TRBD2 matches 12 bases. Germline CDR1 and CDR2: SGHTA and FQGTGA. The CDR3 has 15 amino acids. Trimming took 5 bases from V and 10 from J; bases not matched to a gene: 9. DNA of the CDR3: TGTGCCAGCAGCGCCACTAGCGGGGGGTCGAAGGAGCAGTTCTTC. It specifies CASSATSGGSKEQFF. The variable domain in full, with the rest retrieved from reference TRBV7-3 and TRBJ2-1, is GAGVSQTPSNKVTEKGKYVELRCDPISGHTALYWYRQSLGQGPEFLIYFQGTGAADDSGLPNDRFFAVRPEGSVSTLKIQRTERGDSAVYLCASSATSGGSKEQFFGPGTRLTVL.

The chain couples TRBV20-1 to TRBJ1-6; D is possibly TRBD1 (6 bases). Germline CDR1 is DFQATT and CDR2 is SNEGSKA (reference sequence). V was cut by 5 bases and J by 8 bases, with 7 bases left in between. This CDR3 contains 11 residues. The DNA of the CDR3 is TGCAGTGCTGGACAGTATTCACCCCTCCACTTT. Amino acids: CSAGQYSPLHF.

This chain joins TRBV23-1 and TRBJ2-7, with D possibly TRBD1 on 6 matching bases. TRBV23-1 is sorted into the ORF group, with uncertain function. The CDR3 extends over 15 amino acids. Between the trimmed V and J ends, which lost 6 bases and 2 bases, there was a span of 17 bases. CDR3 amino acids: CASSVSGAATYEQYF. CDR3 nucleotide sequence: TGCGCCAGCAGCGTTTCAGGGGCTGCCACCTACGAGCAGTACTTC.

The J gene is TRBJ2-7, the V gene TRBV7-8; 7 bases are shared with TRBD1. V lost 3 bases and J lost 6; bases outside the gene matches: 5. The CDR3 totals 13 residues. The germline V gene encodes CDR1 SGHVS and CDR2 FQNEAQ. DNA of the CDR3: TGTGCCAGCAGCTTTATGTCAGGGGGCGAGCAGTACTTC. This encodes CASSFMSGGEQYF.

The chain links TRBV6-6 to TRBJ1-2; 8 nucleotides agree with TRBD1. The J segment lost 7 bases and the V segment lost 6 bases, leaving 7 bases of the junction unmatched. The CDR3 contains 13 residues. Germline V gives CDR1 MNHNY, CDR2 SVGAGI (reference sequence). The DNA of the CDR3 is TGTGCCAGCAGCAGCGGACAGGGCCTTGGCTACACCTTC. Encoded protein: CASSSGQGLGYTF.

The chain recombines TRBV27 with TRBJ1-6; unclear D gene. This CDR3 spans 15 amino acids. V lost 2 bases and J 0 bases, leaving 5 bases between the germline ends. Per germline, CDR1 MNHEY and CDR2 SMNVEV (reference sequence). CDR3 loop: CASSLGSSYNSPLHF. The CDR3 coding sequence is TGTGCCAGCAGTTTAGGGAGCTCCTATAATTCACCCCTCCACTTT.

V is TRBV4-1 and J is TRBJ2-5; 7 bases map to TRBD1. The CDR3 is 14 amino acids. V shed 3 bases and J 1 base; nucleotides not matched to a gene: 2. Germline CDR1 and CDR2: MGHRA and YSYEKL. The CDR3 DNA reads as TGCGCCAGCAGCCAGGGGGACAGCCAAGAGACCCAGTACTTC. Translated: CASSQGDSQETQYF.

This chain joins TRBV6-1 and TRBJ2-7; 10 bases are shared with TRBD2. V was pared by 6 bases and J by 0 bases, with 2 bases of the junction left unmatched. The CDR3 loop spans 14 amino acids. Germline V gene lookup returns CDR1 MNHNS and CDR2 SASEGT. The chain's CDR3 is CASRLAGASYEQYF. The CDR3 DNA reads as TGTGCCAGCAGGCTAGCGGGGGCCTCCTACGAGCAGTACTTC.

The rearrangement links TRBV2 to TRBJ2-7; D is unclear. Germline assignment: CDR1 SNHLY and CDR2 FYNNEI. The CDR3 consists of 12 residues. Trimming took 7 bases from V and 4 from J, leaving 11 bases between them. CDR3 bases: TGTGCCAGCACCTTAATAGAATACGAGCAGTACTTC. This codes for CASTLIEYEQYF.

The rearrangement uses TRBV4-3 and TRBJ2-7; D might be TRBD1 (6 bases). Germline CDR1 reads LGHNA; CDR2 reads YSLEER. With 1 base removed from V and 3 bases from J, the gap between germline ends came to 19 bases. This CDR3 is 17 amino acids long. The CDR3 reads CASSQVAGAQWSYEQYF. As DNA, the CDR3 is TGCGCCAGCAGCCAAGTAGCAGGGGCCCAATGGAGCTACGAGCAGTACTTC.

The genes are TRBV5-6 and TRBJ1-1; 8 bases match TRBD1. This CDR3 has 17 amino acids. Trimming took 2 bases from V and 1 from J; bases not matched to a gene: 10. In germline, CDR1 is SGHDT, CDR2 YYEEEE. CDR3 residues: CASSLPLIRGPNTEAFF. In DNA, the CDR3 is TGTGCCAGCAGCTTACCGCTAATCAGGGGGCCGAACACTGAAGCTTTCTTT. Supplemented by reference TRBV5-6 and TRBJ1-1, the full variable domain reads DAGVTQSPTHLIKTRGQQVTLRCSPKSGHDTVSWYQQALGQGPQFIFQYYEEEERQRGNFPDRFSGHQFPNYSSELNVNALLLGDSALYLCASSLPLIRGPNTEAFFGQGTRLTVV.

The V and J genes are TRBV6-5 and TRBJ2-2, with D possibly matching TRBD1 (6 bases). Trimming left V 5 bases short and J 6 bases short, with 13 bases between. The CDR3 covers 14 residues. Germline CDR1 reads MNHEY; CDR2 reads SVGAGI. Written as DNA, the CDR3 is TGTGCCAGCAGTACTAACAGGGTTGCCGGGGAGCTGTTTTTT. Translated, it gives CASSTNRVAGELFF.

This clone appeared a few times. This chain joins TRBV28 and TRBJ1-2, with 8 positions matching TRBD1. Germline V gene sequence: CDR1 MDHEN, CDR2 SYDVKM. V lost 4 bases, J lost 4 bases, and 5 bases stayed unmatched. The CDR3 extends over 14 amino acids. The DNA of the CDR3 is TGTGCCAGCAGTTGGGGACAGGCATTCTATGGCTACACCTTC. It specifies CASSWGQAFYGYTF.

This rearrangement joins TRBV6-6 to TRBJ2-3; TRBD2 matches 13 bases. Germline loops: CDR1 MNHNY, CDR2 SVGAGI (reference sequence). V lost 7 bases and J lost 5; bases outside the gene matches: 9. The CDR3 spans 16 residues. The CDR3 nucleotides read TGTGCCAGCAAGACGACTAGCGGGGGGAATGGAGATACGCAGTATTTT. It is translated as CASKTTSGGNGDTQYF.

V usage is TRBV19 and J usage is TRBJ1-5, with a weak D call TRBD1 (6 bases). Germline-derived CDR1 and CDR2 are LNHDA and SQIVND (reference sequence). The germline V and J ends were trimmed by 7 bases and 0 bases, with 13 bases remaining between them. This CDR3 has 15 amino acids. The CDR3 DNA sequence: TGTGCCAGTATACGGGGGGCCTATAGCAATCAGCCCCAGCATTTT. Encoded protein: CASIRGAYSNQPQHF.

This rearrangement joins TRBV18 to TRBJ2-1, with D unclear. Trimming took 0 bases from V and 10 from J, leaving 7 bases between them. CDR3 length: 12 amino acids. Germline CDR1 is KGHSH and CDR2 is LQKENI. CDR3 DNA sequence: TGTGCCAGCTCACCACCGCCCGGGGAGCAGTTCTTC. This codes for CASSPPPGEQFF. Supplemented by reference TRBV18 and TRBJ2-1, the full variable domain reads NAGVMQNPRHLVRRRGQEARLRCSPMKGHSHVYWYRQLPEEGLKFMVYLQKENIIDESGMPKERFSAEFPKEGPSILRIQQVVRGDSAAYFCASSPPPGEQFFGPGTRLTVL.

The gene calls are TRBV5-6 and TRBJ1-1; TRBD1 might be the D (6 bases). The CDR3 loop spans 15 amino acids. Germline V gene sequence: CDR1 SGHDT, CDR2 YYEEEE. V was trimmed by 0 bases and J by 3 bases, leaving 12 bases between them. The CDR3 sequence is CASSLASAGDTEAFF. The CDR3, as DNA: TGTGCCAGCAGCTTGGCCTCAGCAGGGGACACTGAAGCTTTCTTT.

This clone has more than one count but fewer than ten. The chain couples TRBV19 to TRBJ1-2; TRBD1 is a possible D gene (6 bases). Germline CDR1 is LNHDA and CDR2 is SQIVND (reference sequence). This CDR3 has 14 amino acids. Trimming stripped 0 bases from V and 4 bases from J, with 9 bases between. The CDR3 DNA sequence: TGTGCCAGTAGTATAGACCTGACAGGCTATGGCTACACCTTC. It yields the protein CASSIDLTGYGYTF. Together with reference TRBV19 and TRBJ1-2, the CDR3 gives the full variable domain: DGGITQSPKYLFRKEGQNVTLSCEQNLNHDAMYWYRQDPGQGLRLIYYSQIVNDFQKGDIAEGYSVSREKKESFPLTVTSAQKNPTAFYLCASSIDLTGYGYTFGSGTRLTVV.

This chain links TRBV13 with TRBJ2-7, with 7 bases that match TRBD1. Germline CDR1 PRHDT, CDR2 FYEKMQ (reference sequence). V gave up 1 base and J gave up 2 bases; unmatched junction bases: 8. CDR3 size: 16 residues. CDR3 amino acids: CASSLARDRNPYEQYF. For the CDR3, the DNA is TGTGCCAGCAGCTTAGCCCGGGACAGAAACCCCTACGAGCAGTACTTC.